Described below is a single TCR beta chain sequence and its context. This clonotype was observed a handful of times. The specificity of this receptor is unknown. An end of the junction does not agree with germline; a read error may underlie this. Its CDR3 holds 17 amino acids, cysteine through phenylalanine. The only DNA kept is the CDR3, 51 bases in frame from the first base. For CDR1 and CDR2, the germline V gene lists SGDLS and YYNGEE. Library method: PCR. TCRdb records Illumina HiSeq 2500 as the sequencer. To reduce PCR and sequencing biases, unique molecular identifiers were incorporated into the TCR beta cDNA libraries. Roughly 0.5 million cDNA molecules were obtained per 1 to 10 million input T cells, so each molecule approximated one T cell. The patient libraries were prepared and sequenced using the same protocol as the earlier healthy control dataset. Samples belonging to the same batch were prepared together, multiplexed and sequenced on a shared HiSeq lane. As for the original processing: Raw barcoded reads were processed with MIGEC, discarding single-read molecular identifier groups before consensus assembly and CDR3 extraction. VDJtools was used for post-analysis of the clonotype tables, with diversity normalized by down-sampling every dataset to the smallest sample size. In repertoire overlap clustering, CDR3 amino acid sequences, but not nucleotide sequences, were matched to correct batch-related cross-sample contamination. The raw public data were reprocessed by TCRdb itself: fastp quality trimming at Q25, MiXCR clonotype calling, in-frame beta chains only. Each entry is one CDR3 protein sequence, shown with its most common DNA and genes. Here the V and J calls rest on TCRdb's processing, not on the authors' analysis. Across this sample there are about 180,000 distinct CDR3 sequences, with approximately 28% seen only once. Of the sample, 1.5% falls within the top ten clones.

The data were obtained in a study of post-analysis software for immune sequencing data (dated by TCRdb to 2014 to 2015). General notes on the study: The recorded disease courses included relapsing-remitting, secondary progressive and progressive-relapsing multiple sclerosis, and some patients had no subtype annotation. A subset of samples was prepared in parallel using single-end sample barcoding, then pooled and co-amplified after Illumina adapter ligation. The multiple sclerosis patient repertoires were compared with roughly twelve previously published healthy control repertoires from donors aged about 6 to 26 years. The research as a whole found: Four to six TRBV segments, including TRBV5-6, TRBV5-1 and TRBV20-1, were significantly more frequent in patients than controls. Direct clustering with F measure showed strong co-clustering of samples prepared in the same batch, prompting a batch-effect correction. The control group was slightly older than the multiple sclerosis patient group. Normalized Chao1 diversity was significantly lower in multiple sclerosis patients than controls, suggesting substantial peripheral T-cell clonal expansion.

TCR beta repertoires were profiled from peripheral blood of more than ten young patients with multiple sclerosis to demonstrate the VDJtools post-analysis software. The multiple sclerosis patients were children and adolescents ranging in age from roughly 6 to 15 years. The receptor comes from a girl between 10 and 17 years old with multiple sclerosis. The receptor chain draws on TRBV9 and TRBJ2-5, and TRBD1 may be the D gene, going by 5 matching bases. Material: blood. The CDR3 region reads CASSPSPGISRGHEQCF. The DNA reads TGTGCCAGCAGCCCAAGCCCAGGGATCTCGAGAGGCCACGAGCAGTGCTTC.